The T cell receptor (beta chain) under discussion was sequenced for a study of blood T cell repertoires in COVID-19 (dated by TCRdb to 2020 to 2021). Turning to the overall study: Samples from collaborators originated in the United States, Italy and Spain and spanned both the acute and convalescent phases of COVID-19. The material from the prospective study consisted of cDNA or gDNA derived from T cells, B-cell-depleted T cells, or PBMCs. Subjects who had been exposed to COVID-19, were actively infected with it, or had recovered from it provided the deeply sampled blood TCRbeta repertoires that made up the dataset. A freely available public database, intended as a resource for researchers studying the immune response to SARS-CoV-2, is where the repertoires were released. Samples came from the ongoing ImmuneRACE study (first 160 participants) plus 1,254 subjects from 6 global collaborators. A de-identified subject ID, COVID-19 status, age in years and sex were almost always included in the sample metadata. Where HLA class I and class II types were available, the types were taken from metadata supplied by the sample provider, not from assay-based typing.

Germline trimming amounts to 5 bases on V and 4 bases on J, with 6 as the count of junction bases outside the gene matches. Looking up the germline V gene yields CDR1 MNHEY and CDR2 SVGAGI. The CDR3 covers 14 residues, taking in both the cysteine and the phenylalanine. Kept here is only the CDR3 DNA, which spans 42 bases and is read in frame from base 1. On this clone itself: Its antigen is currently not known. Per-base qualities were not stored, and no clone one base away is much larger.

Participants in the prospective study were enrolled through a virtual design, were aged about 18 to 90 years, and lived in about two dozen United States geographic areas. To assign participants to cohorts, the prospective study relied on clinical history that participants themselves reported in a screening survey and a study questionnaire. ImmuneRACE Cohort 3 recovered participants were defined by two consecutive negative NP/OP PCR tests, healthcare professional clearance, or symptom resolution. In the prospective study, mobile phlebotomists collected whole blood, serum and a nasopharyngeal or oropharyngeal swab from each participant. Over a roughly 2-month period, participants in the prospective study had the option of providing additional blood draws and questionnaires. Prospective study blood samples were shipped either frozen or at room temperature before DNA extraction. Study-wide conclusions, independent of this receptor: How much clinical and demographic metadata was included differed by source and by participant, and the metadata was provided uncurated.

TCRbeta CDR3 regions were amplified from genomic DNA by means of the immunoSEQ Assay, a bias-controlled multiplex PCR. In the original analysis: Within the assay, amplification of reference gene primers was used to estimate how many nucleated cells each sample contained. To quantify the absolute abundance of each unique TCRbeta CDR3 rearrangement, sequence reads were collapsed and filtered. Productive Simpson clonality was computed per sample as the square root of Simpson's diversity index over productive rearrangements. TCRdb obtained this table from immuneACCESS and retained in-frame rearrangements with V and J assigned. These tables miss some clones; where compared with another copy, unresolved V genes account for less than half of the shortfall, and the remainder is unexplained. From that table come the V and J calls and clone size; the DNA was used to work out D and trimming. This sample gives 250,000 to 400,000 clones in total; over 75% of them show up just once. The ten biggest clones cover about 5.7% of the sample.

The chain is made from TRBV6-5 and TRBJ1-2; 8 bases in the middle match TRBD1. The specimen was PBMCs or T cells enriched from blood (not recorded which). The TCR was taken from a woman in her twenties or thirties who had recovered from COVID-19. The nucleotide sequence reads as follows: TGTGCCAGCAGTCCTCCGGGACAGGCCTATGGCTACACCTTC. It codes for CASSPPGQAYGYTF.